This T cell receptor beta chain was documented in a study of T cell changes during pregnancy in multiple sclerosis. The CDR3 covers 15 residues. CDR1 is SGHTA and CDR2 is FQGNSA in the germline V gene. Trimming at V came to 4 bases and at J to 7 bases, leaving 12 bases not matched to a gene. This table comes from immunoSEQ multiplex PCR, and its TCRdb copy is limited to in-frame clones, with some not included. The sample lists approximately 94,000 clones, approximately 92% occurring once. The material was peripheral blood, obtained after pregnancy. The chain carries TRBV7-2 and TRBJ1-2, with TRBD1 identical over 7 bases. The source is a female donor with multiple sclerosis, enrolled in a pregnancy study. The CDR3 coding sequence is TGTGCCAGCAGCTCGAACGCAGGGGGATCGGTTGGCTACACCTTC. Amino acids: CASSSNAGGSVGYTF.